The 5 T cell receptor beta chains reported below all come from one sample, sequenced in a study of blood T cell repertoires in COVID-19. The repertoire was sequenced with immunoSEQ multiplex PCR; TCRdb's copy has only in-frame clones and lacks some. The table shows some 130,000 clones, with roughly four fifths occurring only once. The sample comprised PBMCs or T cells enriched from blood (not recorded which). These receptors were collected from a man between 25 and 39 years old who had recovered from COVID-19.

There are many counts of this clone. Additional DNA sequences in this sample encode the identical CDR3. The chain uses TRBV5-8 and TRBJ1-4; D gene uncertain. This CDR3 has 13 residues. Germline V CDR1 and CDR2: SGHTS, YDEGEE. V shed 0 bases and J shed 5 bases, with 5 bases lying between them. CDR3 residues: CASSLVLNEKLFF. The CDR3 DNA follows: TGTGCCAGCAGCTTGGTCCTAAATGAAAAACTGTTTTTT.

This chain uses TRBV7-8 with TRBJ2-2; 12 nucleotides match TRBD2. This CDR3 is 17 amino acids long. V lost 1 base to trimming and J lost 5 bases; unmatched junction nucleotides: 5. Per the germline V gene, CDR1 is SGHVS and CDR2 is FQNEAQ. In DNA, the CDR3 is TGTGCCAGCAGCTTAGAGACTAGCGGGGGTCGGACCGGGGAGCTGTTTTTT. Translated, it gives CASSLETSGGRTGELFF.

This chain uses TRBV6-6 with TRBJ2-2; 12 nucleotides align to TRBD1. V dropped 7 bases and J dropped 7; count of bases not matched to a gene: 7. The CDR3 runs to 15 residues. Germline V gene lookup returns CDR1 MNHNY and CDR2 SVGAGI (reference sequence). The CDR3 spells CASTAGDRGRGELFF. The CDR3 coding sequence is TGTGCCAGCACCGCGGGGGACAGGGGGCGCGGGGAGCTGTTTTTT.

The rearrangement joins TRBV6-6 to TRBJ1-4; D might be TRBD1 (6 bases). V dropped 2 bases and J dropped 8 bases, with 12 bases sitting between them. From germline, CDR1 is MNHNY and CDR2 SVGAGI (reference sequence). The CDR3 has 14 amino acids. Here the CDR3 DNA reads TGTGCCAGCAGTTACGGCCCAGGGGAGGAAAAACTGTTTTTT. Translating gives CASSYGPGEEKLFF.

This rearrangement joins TRBV3-1 (or the pseudogene TRBV3-2) to TRBJ2-3; no definite D call. V shed 4 bases and J shed 4 bases, with 21 bases lying between them. There are 17 residues in the CDR3. Germline CDR1 reads LGHDT; CDR2 reads YNNKEL (reference sequence). CDR3 sequence reads: CASSPLPLKQIPDTQYF. The CDR3 coding sequence is TGTGCCAGCAGCCCCCTCCCGCTCAAACAGATTCCAGATACGCAGTATTTT.